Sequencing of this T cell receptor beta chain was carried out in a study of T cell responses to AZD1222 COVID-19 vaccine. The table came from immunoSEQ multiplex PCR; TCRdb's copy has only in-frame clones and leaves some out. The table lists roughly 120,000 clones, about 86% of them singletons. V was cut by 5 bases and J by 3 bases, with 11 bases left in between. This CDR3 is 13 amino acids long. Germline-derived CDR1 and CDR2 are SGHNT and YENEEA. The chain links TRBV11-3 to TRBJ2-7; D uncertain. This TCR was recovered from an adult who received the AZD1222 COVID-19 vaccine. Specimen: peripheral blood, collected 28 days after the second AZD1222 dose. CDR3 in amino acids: CASSPRNSYEQYF. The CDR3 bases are TGTGCCAGCAGCCCCAGGAACAGCTACGAGCAGTACTTC.